Here is one TCR beta chain with its context. Its antigen is not identified. The same CDR3 is also encoded by other DNA sequences in this sample. CDR1 MNHEY and CDR2 SMNVEV come from the germline V gene (reference sequence). This CDR3 is 12 amino acids long. V dropped 5 bases and J dropped 5 bases, with 10 bases sitting between them. Deep was the level used in running the assay. Profiling relied on immunoSEQ multiplex PCR, and the TCRdb table lists in-frame clones only, not all of them. Of around 1.9 million clones listed, roughly 91% are singletons. These data come from a study of shared clonotypes between healthy human individuals. Background on the study: Three plates each covered CD4 naive and memory; CD8 naive two, CD8 memory one. Findings and limits, study-wide: Some clonotypes were shared by all four sorted-subset donors, while others were not shared. The non-shared ones had lower generation probabilities than the shared ones.

Naive CD8 populations comprised CD45RO-negative cells positively selected for CCR7, excluding terminally differentiated effector memory CD45RA+ cells. The chain employs TRBV27 and TRBJ2-7; D is perhaps TRBD1 or TRBD2 (6 bases each). This receptor was obtained from a man between 18 and 29 years old in good health. Some clones in this sample may be carry-over from other donors' samples. Sequencing was done on a sample of naive CD8+ T cells from PBMCs. The CDR3 reads CASSPRGHEQYF. CDR3 nucleotides: TGTGCCAGCAGTCCCCGGGGGCACGAGCAGTACTTC.